This T cell receptor (beta chain) emerged from a study of cytomegalovirus exposure and HLA in healthy donors. Whole-study results and caveats: An analysis done earlier found most TCR beta V segments productive about 87% or about 30% of the time.

Both 60 Vbeta primers and 13 Jbeta primers went into the PCR. Produced via immunoSEQ multiplex PCR; TCRdb's table is partial and in-frame only. This table holds 200,000 or so clones, around 80% found once. Points on this clone: The antigen remains unidentified.

The clonotype comes from a man between 50 and 59 years old in good health and CMV-seronegative. The specimen sequenced was PBMCs.

As DNA, the CDR3 is TGTGCCAGCAGCTTAGAGTTGGAGCGGGTGAAGCAGTTCTTC. This gives the protein CASSLELERVKQFF. The rearrangement links TRBV7-2 to TRBJ2-1; TRBD2 might be the D (6 bases). CDR3 length: 14 residues. The ends were cut back, 1 base at V and 11 bases at J, with 15 bases in the middle. Germline V lookup: CDR1 SGHTA, CDR2 FQGNSA.